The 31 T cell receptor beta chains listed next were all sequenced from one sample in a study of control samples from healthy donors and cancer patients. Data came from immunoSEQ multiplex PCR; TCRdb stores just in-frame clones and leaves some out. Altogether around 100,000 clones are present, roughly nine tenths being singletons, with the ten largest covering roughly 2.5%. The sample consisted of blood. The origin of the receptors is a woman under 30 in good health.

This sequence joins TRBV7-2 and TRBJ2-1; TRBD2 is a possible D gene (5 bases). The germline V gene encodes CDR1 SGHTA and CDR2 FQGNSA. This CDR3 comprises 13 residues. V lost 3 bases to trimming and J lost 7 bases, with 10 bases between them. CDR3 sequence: CASSFHPGNEQFF. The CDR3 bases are TGTGCCAGCAGCTTTCACCCGGGGAATGAGCAGTTCTTC.

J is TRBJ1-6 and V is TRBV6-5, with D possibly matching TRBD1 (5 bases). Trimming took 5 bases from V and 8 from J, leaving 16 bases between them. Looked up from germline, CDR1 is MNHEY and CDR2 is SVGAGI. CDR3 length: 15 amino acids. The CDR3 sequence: CASSIQVRGDSPLHF. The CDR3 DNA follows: TGTGCCAGCAGTATACAGGTGAGGGGAGATTCACCCCTCCACTTT.

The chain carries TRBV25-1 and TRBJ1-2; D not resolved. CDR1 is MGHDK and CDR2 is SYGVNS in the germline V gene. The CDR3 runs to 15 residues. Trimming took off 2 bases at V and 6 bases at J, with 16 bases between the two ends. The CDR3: CASSEQAPTLNGYTF. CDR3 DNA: TGTGCCAGCAGTGAACAGGCCCCTACCCTGAATGGCTACACCTTC.

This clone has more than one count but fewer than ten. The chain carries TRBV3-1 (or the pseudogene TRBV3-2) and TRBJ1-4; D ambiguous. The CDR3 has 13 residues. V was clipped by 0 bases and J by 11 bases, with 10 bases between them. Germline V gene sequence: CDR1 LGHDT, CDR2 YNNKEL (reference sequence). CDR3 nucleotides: TGTGCCAGCAGCCAAGATCCGAGAGGGAAACTGTTTTTT. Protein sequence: CASSQDPRGKLFF.

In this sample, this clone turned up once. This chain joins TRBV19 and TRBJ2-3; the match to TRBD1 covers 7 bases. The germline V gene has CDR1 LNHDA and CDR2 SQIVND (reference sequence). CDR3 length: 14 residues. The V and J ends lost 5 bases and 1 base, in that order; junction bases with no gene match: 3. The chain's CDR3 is CASSWTGGTDTQYF. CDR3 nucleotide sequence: TGTGCCAGTAGTTGGACAGGAGGCACAGATACGCAGTATTTT.

The CDR3, as DNA: TGTGCCAGCAGCTTAGGGAGACAGGGTTGGAGTCAGCCCCAGCATTTT. Its protein product is CASSLGRQGWSQPQHF. J is TRBJ1-5 and V is TRBV7-9; TRBD1 matches 7 bases. Looked up from germline, CDR1 is SEHNR and CDR2 is FQNEAQ (reference sequence). V was pared by 1 base and J by 6 bases, with 9 bases of the junction left unmatched. The CDR3 has 16 residues.

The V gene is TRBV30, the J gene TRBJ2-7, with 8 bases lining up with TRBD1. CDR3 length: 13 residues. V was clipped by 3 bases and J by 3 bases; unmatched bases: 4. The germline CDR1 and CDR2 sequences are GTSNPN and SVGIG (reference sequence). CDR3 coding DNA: TGTGCCTGGAGCGGGACAGGAATCTACGAGCAGTACTTC. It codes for CAWSGTGIYEQYF.

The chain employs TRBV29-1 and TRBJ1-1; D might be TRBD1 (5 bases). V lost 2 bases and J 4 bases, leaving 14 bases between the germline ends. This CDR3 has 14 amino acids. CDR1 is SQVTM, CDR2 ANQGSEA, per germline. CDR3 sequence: CSVERAPTATEAFF. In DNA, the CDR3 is TGCAGCGTTGAAAGGGCGCCGACAGCCACTGAAGCTTTCTTT. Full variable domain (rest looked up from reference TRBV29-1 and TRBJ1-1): SAVISQKPSRDICQRGTSLTIQCQVDSQVTMMFWYRQQPGQSLTLIATANQGSEATYESGFVIDKFPISRPNLTFSTLTVSNMSPEDSSIYLCSVERAPTATEAFFGQGTRLTVV.

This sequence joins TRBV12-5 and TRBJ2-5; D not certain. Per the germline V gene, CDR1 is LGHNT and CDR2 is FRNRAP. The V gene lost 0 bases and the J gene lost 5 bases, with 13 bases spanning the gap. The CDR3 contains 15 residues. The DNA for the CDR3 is TGTGCTAGTGGTTTGGTACTTTCCCGTGGTGAGACCCAGTACTTC. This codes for CASGLVLSRGETQYF.

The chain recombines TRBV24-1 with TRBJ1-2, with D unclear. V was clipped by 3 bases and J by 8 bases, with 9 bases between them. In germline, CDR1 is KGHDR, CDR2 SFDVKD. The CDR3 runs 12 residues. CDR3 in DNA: TGTGCCACCAGTGATAGACGTGTGGGCTACACCTTC. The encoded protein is CATSDRRVGYTF.

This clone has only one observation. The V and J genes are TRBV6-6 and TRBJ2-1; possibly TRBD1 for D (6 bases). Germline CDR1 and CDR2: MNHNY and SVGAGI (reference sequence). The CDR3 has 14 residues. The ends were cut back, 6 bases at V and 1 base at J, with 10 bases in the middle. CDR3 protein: CASRPGQSYNEQFF. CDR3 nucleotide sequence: TGTGCCAGCAGGCCGGGACAATCCTACAATGAGCAGTTCTTC.

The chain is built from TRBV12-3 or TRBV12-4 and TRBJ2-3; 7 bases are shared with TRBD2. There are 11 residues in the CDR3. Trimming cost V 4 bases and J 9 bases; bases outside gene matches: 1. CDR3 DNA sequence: TGTGCCAGCAGTTCGCGGGGGACGCAGTATTTT. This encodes CASSSRGTQYF.

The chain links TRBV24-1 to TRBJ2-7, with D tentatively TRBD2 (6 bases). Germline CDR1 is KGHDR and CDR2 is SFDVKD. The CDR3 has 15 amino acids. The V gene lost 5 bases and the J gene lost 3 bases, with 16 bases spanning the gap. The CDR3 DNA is TGTGCCACCAGTGGAACCAGCGGGCCGGTCTACGAGCAGTACTTC. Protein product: CATSGTSGPVYEQYF.

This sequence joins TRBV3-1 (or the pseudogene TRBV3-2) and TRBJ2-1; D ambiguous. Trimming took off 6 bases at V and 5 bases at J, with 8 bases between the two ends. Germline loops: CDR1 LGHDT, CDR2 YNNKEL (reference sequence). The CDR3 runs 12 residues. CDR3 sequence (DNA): TGTGCCAGCAGTCCAGACCACAATGAGCAGTTCTTC. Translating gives CASSPDHNEQFF.

The CDR3 region is CASSFSGQAASPLHF. Here the CDR3 DNA reads TGTGCCAGCAGCTTTAGTGGACAGGCCGCATCACCCCTCCACTTT. J is TRBJ1-6 and V is TRBV7-3; 7 nucleotides agree with TRBD1. In germline, CDR1 is SGHTA, CDR2 FQGTGA. The CDR3 runs to 15 residues. After removal of 3 bases from V and 10 bases from J, the junction contained 9 bases not matched to a gene.

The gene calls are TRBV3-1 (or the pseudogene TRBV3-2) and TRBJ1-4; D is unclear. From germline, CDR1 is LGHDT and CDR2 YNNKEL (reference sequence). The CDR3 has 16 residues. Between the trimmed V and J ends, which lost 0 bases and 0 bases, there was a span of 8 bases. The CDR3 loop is CASSQDLAATNEKLFF. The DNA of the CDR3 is TGTGCCAGCAGCCAAGATCTTGCCGCAACTAATGAAAAACTGTTTTTT.

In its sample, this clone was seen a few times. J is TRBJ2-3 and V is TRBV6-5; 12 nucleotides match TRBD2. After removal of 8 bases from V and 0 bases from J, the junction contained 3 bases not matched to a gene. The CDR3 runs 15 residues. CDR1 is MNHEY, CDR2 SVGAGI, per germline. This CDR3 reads CASAGLAGSTDTQYF. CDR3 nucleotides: TGTGCCAGCGCTGGACTAGCGGGGAGCACAGATACGCAGTATTTT.

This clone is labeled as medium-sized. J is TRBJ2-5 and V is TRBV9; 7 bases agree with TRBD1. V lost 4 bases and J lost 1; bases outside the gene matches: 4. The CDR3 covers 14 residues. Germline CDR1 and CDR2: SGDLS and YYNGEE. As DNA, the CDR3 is TGTGCCAGCAGCCAAGGGACAGTCCAAGAGACCCAGTACTTC. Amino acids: CASSQGTVQETQYF.

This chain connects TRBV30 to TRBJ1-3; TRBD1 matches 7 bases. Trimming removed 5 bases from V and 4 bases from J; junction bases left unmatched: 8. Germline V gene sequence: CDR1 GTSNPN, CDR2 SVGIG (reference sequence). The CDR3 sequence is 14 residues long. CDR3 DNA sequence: TGTGCCTGGGATCCCGGGACAGCCGGAAACACCATATATTTT. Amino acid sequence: CAWDPGTAGNTIYF.

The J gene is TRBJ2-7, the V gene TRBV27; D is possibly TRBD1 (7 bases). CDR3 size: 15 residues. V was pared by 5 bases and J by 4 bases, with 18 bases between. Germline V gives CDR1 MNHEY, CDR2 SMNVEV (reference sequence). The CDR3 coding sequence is TGTGCCAGCAGTCCCTACGGCGGGACAGCGTACGAGCAGTACTTC. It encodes CASSPYGGTAYEQYF.

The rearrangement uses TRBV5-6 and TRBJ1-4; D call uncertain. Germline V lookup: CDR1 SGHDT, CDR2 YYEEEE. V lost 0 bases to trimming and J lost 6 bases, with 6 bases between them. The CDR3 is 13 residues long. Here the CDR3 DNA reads TGTGCCAGCAGCTTGGTAAATGATGAAAAACTGTTTTTT. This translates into CASSLVNDEKLFF.

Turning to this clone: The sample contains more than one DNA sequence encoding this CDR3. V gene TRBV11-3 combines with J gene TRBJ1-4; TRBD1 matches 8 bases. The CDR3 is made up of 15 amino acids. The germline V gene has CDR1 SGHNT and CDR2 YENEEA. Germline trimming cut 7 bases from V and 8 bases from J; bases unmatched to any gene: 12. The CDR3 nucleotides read TGTGCCAGCAAGGGACAGGCGCTTGGGAAGGAAAAACTGTTTTTT. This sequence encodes CASKGQALGKEKLFF.

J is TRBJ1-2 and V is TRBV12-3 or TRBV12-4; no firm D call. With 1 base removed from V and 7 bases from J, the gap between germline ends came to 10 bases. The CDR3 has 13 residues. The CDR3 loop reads CASSLGGYAGYTF. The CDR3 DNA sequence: TGTGCCAGCAGTTTAGGGGGTTATGCTGGCTACACCTTC.

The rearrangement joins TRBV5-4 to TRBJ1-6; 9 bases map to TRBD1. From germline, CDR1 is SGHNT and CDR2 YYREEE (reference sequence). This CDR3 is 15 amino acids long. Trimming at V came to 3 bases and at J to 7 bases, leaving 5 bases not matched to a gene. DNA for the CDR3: TGTGCCAGCAGCTGGGACAGGGTGGGAAATTCACCCCTCCACTTT. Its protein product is CASSWDRVGNSPLHF. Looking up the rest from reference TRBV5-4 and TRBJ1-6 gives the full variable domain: ETGVTQSPTHLIKTRGQQVTLRCSSQSGHNTVSWYQQALGQGPQFIFQYYREEENGRGNFPPRFSGLQFPNYSSELNVNALELDDSALYLCASSWDRVGNSPLHFGNGTRLTVT.

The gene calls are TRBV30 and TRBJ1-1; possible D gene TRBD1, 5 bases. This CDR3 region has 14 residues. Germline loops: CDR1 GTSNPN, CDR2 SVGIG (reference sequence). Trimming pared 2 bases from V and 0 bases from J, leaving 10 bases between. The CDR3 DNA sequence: TGTGCCTGGAGTCGGGGCAGAATGAACACTGAAGCTTTCTTT. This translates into CAWSRGRMNTEAFF. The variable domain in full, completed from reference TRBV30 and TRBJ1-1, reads SQTIHQWPATLVQPVGSPLSLECTVEGTSNPNLYWYRQAAGRGLQLLFYSVGIGQISSEVPQNLSASRPQDRQFILSSKKLLLSDSGFYLCAWSRGRMNTEAFFGQGTRLTVV.

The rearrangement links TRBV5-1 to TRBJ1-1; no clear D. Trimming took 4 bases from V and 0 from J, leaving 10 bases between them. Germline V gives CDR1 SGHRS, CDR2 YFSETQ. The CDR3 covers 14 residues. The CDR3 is CASSVSQMNTEAFF. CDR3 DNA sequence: TGCGCCAGCAGCGTGAGTCAGATGAACACTGAAGCTTTCTTT.

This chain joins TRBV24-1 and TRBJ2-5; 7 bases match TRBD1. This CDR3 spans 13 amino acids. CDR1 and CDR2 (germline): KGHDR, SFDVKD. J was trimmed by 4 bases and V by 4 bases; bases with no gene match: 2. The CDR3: CATSEQGRETQYF. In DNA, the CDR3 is TGTGCCACCAGTGAACAGGGGAGAGAGACCCAGTACTTC.

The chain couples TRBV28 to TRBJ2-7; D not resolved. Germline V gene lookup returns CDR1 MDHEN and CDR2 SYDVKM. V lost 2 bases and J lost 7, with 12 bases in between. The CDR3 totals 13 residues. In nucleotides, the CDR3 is TGTGCCAGCAGTTTAGAGGTTCGCCCAGAGCAGTACTTC. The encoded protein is CASSLEVRPEQYF.

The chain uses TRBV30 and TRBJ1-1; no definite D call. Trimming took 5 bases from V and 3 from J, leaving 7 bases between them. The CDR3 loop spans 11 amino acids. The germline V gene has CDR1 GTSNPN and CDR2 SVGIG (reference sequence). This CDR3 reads CAWGQDTEAFF. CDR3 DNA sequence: TGTGCCTGGGGGCAAGACACTGAAGCTTTCTTT.

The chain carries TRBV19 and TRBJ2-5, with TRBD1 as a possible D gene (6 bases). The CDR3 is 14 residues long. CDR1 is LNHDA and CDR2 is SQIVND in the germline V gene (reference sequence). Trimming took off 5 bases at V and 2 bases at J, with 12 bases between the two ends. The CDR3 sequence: CASSVTGLQETQYF. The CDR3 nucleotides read TGTGCCAGTAGTGTAACAGGGTTACAAGAGACCCAGTACTTC.

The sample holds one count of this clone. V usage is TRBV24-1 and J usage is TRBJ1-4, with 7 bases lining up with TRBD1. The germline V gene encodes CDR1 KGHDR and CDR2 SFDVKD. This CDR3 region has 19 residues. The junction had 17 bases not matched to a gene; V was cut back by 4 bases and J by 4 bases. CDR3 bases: TGTGCCACCAGTGACGGGAAGGGGCTCAGGGACAGAGTTAATGAAAAACTGTTTTTT. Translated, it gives CATSDGKGLRDRVNEKLFF.